This T cell receptor (beta chain) was obtained from a study of cytomegalovirus exposure and HLA in healthy donors. Study information: The study placed approximately 81% of its 398 genotyped donors in the Caucasian-associated ancestry cluster. Study results and limitations: Judged likely to be a sequencing artifact was a cluster of highly shared sequence variants. A later analysis found common viral pathogens apparently linked to several of the most significant clusters. Reportedly, TCR beta sequences accurately predicted HLA-A and HLA-B alleles in most subjects.

Comment on this clone: Its matching antigen is unknown.

The PCR ran on 60 Vbeta and 13 Jbeta primers. Measured with immunoSEQ multiplex PCR; TCRdb has only the in-frame clones, and not every one. This table has some 120,000 clones, around two thirds appearing once. CDR3 size: 12 residues. Between the trimmed V and J ends, which lost 5 bases and 1 base, there was a span of 5 bases. Germline V CDR1 and CDR2: SEHNR, FQNEAQ (reference sequence). This sequence originates from a woman aged 35 to 49 in good health and CMV-seropositive. Specimen: PBMCs. The rearrangement uses TRBV7-9 and TRBJ2-5, with unresolved D. CDR3 DNA sequence: TGTGCCAGCAGCCACTCCCAAGAGACCCAGTACTTC. The encoded protein is CASSHSQETQYF.